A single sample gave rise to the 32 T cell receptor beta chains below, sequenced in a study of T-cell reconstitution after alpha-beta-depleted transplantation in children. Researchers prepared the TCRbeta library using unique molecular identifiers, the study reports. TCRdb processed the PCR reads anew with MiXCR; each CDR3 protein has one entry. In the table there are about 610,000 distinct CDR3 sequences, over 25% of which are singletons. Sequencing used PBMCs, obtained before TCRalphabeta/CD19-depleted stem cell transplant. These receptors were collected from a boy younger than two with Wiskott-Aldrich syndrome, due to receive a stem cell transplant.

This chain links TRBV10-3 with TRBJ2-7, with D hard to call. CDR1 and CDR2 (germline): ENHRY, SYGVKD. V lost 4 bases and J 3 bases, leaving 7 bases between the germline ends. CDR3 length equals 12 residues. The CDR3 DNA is TGTGCCATCAGTGCGGTAAACTACGAGCAGTACTTC. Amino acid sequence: CAISAVNYEQYF.

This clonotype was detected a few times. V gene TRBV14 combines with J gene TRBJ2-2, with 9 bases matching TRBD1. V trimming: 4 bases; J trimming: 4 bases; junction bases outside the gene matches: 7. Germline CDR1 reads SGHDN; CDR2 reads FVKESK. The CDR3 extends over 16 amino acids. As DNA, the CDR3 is TGTGCCAGCAGCCGTCGGACAGGGGCCAGCACCGGGGAGCTGTTTTTT. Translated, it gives CASSRRTGASTGELFF.

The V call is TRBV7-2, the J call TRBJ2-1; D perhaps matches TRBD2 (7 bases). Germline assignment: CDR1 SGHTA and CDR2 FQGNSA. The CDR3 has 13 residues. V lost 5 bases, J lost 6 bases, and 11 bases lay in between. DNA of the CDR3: TGTGCCAGCAGCGAGGGGGGGTTCAATGAGCAGTTCTTC. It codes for CASSEGGFNEQFF.

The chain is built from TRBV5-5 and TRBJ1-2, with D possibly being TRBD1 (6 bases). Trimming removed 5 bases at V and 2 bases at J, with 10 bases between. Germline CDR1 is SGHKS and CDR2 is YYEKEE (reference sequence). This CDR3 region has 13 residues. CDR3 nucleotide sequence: TGTGCCAGCAGGGATACAGGGAACTATGGCTACACCTTC. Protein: CASRDTGNYGYTF.

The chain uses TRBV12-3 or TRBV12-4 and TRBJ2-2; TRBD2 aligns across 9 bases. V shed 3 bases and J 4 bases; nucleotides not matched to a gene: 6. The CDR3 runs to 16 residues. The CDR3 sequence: CASSFATTSGTGELFF. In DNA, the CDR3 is TGTGCCAGCAGTTTTGCTACGACTAGCGGCACCGGGGAGCTGTTTTTT.

The CDR3 bases are TGCGCCAGCAGCCGCGTTAACACAGATACGCAGTATTTT. Encoded protein: CASSRVNTDTQYF. J is TRBJ2-3 and V is TRBV5-1; D is uncertain. CDR3 length: 13 amino acids. V lost 4 bases, J lost 2 bases, and 8 bases lay in between. Per the germline V gene, CDR1 is SGHRS and CDR2 is YFSETQ.

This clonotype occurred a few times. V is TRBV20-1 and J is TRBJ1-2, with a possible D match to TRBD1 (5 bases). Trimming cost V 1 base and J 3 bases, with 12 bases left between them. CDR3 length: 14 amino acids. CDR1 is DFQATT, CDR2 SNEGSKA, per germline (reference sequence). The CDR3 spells CSARVGAGHYGYTF. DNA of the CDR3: TGCAGTGCTAGAGTTGGGGCGGGGCACTATGGCTACACCTTC.

Written as DNA, the CDR3 is TGCGCCAGCAGCTTGGGAGGGGGCTTAAGCTCCTACAATGAGCAGTTCTTC. Translating gives CASSLGGGLSSYNEQFF. The V and J genes are TRBV5-1 and TRBJ2-1; 7 bases agree with TRBD1. Looked up from germline, CDR1 is SGHRS and CDR2 is YFSETQ. The trim removed 0 bases at V and 0 bases at J, leaving 6 bases unmatched. This CDR3 is built from 17 residues.

CDR3 in amino acids: CAISESRQRAYEQYF. CDR3 sequence (DNA): TGTGCCATCAGTGAGTCCCGACAGCGAGCCTACGAGCAGTACTTC. The V call is TRBV10-3, the J call TRBJ2-7; a weak D match, TRBD1 (5 bases). V was pared by 0 bases and J by 2 bases, with 11 bases between. CDR1 and CDR2 (germline): ENHRY, SYGVKD. CDR3 length: 15 residues.

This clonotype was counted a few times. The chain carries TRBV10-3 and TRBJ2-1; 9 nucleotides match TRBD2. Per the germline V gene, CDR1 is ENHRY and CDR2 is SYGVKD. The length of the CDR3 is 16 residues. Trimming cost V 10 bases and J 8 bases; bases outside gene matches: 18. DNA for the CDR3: TGTGCCACGCAAAGCCGGGGGACTAGCTATAACTATGAGCAGTTCTTC. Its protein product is CATQSRGTSYNYEQFF.

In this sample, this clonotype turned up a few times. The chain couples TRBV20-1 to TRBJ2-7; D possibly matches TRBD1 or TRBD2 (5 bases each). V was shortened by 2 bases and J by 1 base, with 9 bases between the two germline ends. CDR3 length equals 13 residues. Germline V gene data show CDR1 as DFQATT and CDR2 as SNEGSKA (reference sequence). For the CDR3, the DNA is TGCAGTGCTAGAAGGGACGGGTCCTACGAGCAGTACTTC. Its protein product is CSARRDGSYEQYF.

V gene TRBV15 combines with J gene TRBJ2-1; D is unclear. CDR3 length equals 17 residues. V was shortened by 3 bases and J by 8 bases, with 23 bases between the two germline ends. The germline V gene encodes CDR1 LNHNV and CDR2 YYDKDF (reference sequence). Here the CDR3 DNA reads TGTGCCACCAGCAGGGCCCCGCCGGGCAAGCATGTCGATGAGCAGTTCTTC. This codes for CATSRAPPGKHVDEQFF.

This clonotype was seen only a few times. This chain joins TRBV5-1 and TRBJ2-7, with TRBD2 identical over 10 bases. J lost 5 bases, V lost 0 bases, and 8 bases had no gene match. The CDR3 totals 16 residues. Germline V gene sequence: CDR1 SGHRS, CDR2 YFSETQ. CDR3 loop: CASSLGLAGASDEQYF. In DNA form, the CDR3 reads TGCGCCAGCAGCTTGGGTCTAGCGGGAGCTTCCGACGAGCAGTACTTC.

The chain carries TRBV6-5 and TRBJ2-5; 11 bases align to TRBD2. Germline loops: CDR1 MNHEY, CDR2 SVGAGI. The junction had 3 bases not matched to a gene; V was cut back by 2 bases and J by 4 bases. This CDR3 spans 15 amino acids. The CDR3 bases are TGTGCCAGCAGTTACGTAGCGGGAGGGGCAGAGACCCAGTACTTC. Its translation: CASSYVAGGAETQYF.

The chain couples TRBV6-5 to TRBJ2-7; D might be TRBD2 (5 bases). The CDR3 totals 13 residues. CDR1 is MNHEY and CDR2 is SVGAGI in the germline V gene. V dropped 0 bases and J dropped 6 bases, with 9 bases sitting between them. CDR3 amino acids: CASSYSLSVEQYF. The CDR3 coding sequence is TGTGCCAGCAGTTACTCGCTTAGCGTCGAGCAGTACTTC.

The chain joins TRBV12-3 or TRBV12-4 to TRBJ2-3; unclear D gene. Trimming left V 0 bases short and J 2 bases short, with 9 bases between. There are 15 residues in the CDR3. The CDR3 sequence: CASSLALLTTDTQYF. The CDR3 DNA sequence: TGTGCCAGCAGTTTAGCGCTACTAACCACAGATACGCAGTATTTT.

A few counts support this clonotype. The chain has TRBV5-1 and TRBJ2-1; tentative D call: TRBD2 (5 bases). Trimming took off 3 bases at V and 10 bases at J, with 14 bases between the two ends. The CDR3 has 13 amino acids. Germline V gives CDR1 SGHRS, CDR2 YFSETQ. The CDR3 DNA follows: TGCGCCAGCAGCTCCTCCAGCGGATTCGAGCAGTTCTTC. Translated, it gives CASSSSSGFEQFF. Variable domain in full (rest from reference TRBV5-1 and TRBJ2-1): KAGVTQTPRYLIKTRGQQVTLSCSPISGHRSVSWYQQTPGQGLQFLFEYFSETQRNKGNFPGRFSGRQFSNSRSEMNVSTLELGDSALYLCASSSSSGFEQFFGPGTRLTVL.

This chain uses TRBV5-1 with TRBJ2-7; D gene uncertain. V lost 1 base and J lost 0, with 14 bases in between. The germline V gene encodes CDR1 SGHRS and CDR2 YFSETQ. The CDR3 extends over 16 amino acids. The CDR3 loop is CASSLYPGRSSYEQYF. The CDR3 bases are TGCGCCAGCAGCTTGTATCCGGGCAGAAGCTCCTACGAGCAGTACTTC.

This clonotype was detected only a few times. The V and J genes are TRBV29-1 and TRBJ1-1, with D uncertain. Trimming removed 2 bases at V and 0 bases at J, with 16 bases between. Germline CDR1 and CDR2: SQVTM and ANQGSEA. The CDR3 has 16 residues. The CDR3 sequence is CSVERKLATMNTEAFF. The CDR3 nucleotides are TGCAGCGTTGAAAGGAAGTTGGCCACCATGAACACTGAAGCTTTCTTT.

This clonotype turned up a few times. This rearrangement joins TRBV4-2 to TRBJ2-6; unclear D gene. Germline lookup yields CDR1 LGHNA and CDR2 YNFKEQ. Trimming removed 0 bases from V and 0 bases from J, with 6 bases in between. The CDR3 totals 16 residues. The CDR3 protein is CASSQDGNSGANVLTF. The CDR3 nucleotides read TGTGCCAGCAGCCAAGATGGGAACTCTGGGGCCAACGTCCTGACTTTC.

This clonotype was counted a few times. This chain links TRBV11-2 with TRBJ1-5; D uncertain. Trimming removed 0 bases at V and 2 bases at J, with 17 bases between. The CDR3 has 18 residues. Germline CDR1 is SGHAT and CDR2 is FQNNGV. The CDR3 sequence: CASSLDRPGFTGNQPQHF. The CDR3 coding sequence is TGTGCCAGCAGCTTAGATCGCCCCGGGTTCACCGGCAATCAGCCCCAGCATTTT.

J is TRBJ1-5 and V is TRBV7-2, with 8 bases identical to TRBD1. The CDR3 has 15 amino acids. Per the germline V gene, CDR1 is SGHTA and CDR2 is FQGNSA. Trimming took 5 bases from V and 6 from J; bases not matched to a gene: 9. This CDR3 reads CASSVNRGSSQPQHF. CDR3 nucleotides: TGTGCCAGCAGCGTGAACAGGGGGTCGAGTCAGCCCCAGCATTTT.

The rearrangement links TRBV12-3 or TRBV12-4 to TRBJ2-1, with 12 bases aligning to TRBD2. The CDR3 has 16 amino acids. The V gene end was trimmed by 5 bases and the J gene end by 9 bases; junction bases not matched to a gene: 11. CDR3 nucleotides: TGTGCCAGCAGTCCCTGGACTAGCGGGACCGGGAGTGAGCAGTTCTTC. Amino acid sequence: CASSPWTSGTGSEQFF.

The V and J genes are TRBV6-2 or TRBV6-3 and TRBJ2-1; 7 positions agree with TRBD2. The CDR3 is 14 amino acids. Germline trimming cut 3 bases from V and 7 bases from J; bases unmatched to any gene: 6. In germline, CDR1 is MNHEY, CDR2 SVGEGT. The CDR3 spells CASSYLQGGNEQFF. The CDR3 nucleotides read TGTGCCAGCAGTTATCTGCAGGGAGGGAATGAGCAGTTCTTC.

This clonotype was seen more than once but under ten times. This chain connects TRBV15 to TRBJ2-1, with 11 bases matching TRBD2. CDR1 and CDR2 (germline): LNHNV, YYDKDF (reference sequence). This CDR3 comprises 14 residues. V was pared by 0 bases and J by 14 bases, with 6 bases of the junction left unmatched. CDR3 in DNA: TGTGCCACCAGCAGAGATATACTAGCGGGAGAAGAGTTCTTC. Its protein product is CATSRDILAGEEFF.

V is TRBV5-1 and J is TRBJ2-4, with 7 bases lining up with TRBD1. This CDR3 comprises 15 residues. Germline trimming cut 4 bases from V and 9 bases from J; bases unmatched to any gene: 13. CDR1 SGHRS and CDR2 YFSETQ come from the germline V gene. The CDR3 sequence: CASSPLSDRAGIQYF. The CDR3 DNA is TGCGCCAGCAGCCCGCTATCCGACAGGGCCGGCATTCAGTACTTC.

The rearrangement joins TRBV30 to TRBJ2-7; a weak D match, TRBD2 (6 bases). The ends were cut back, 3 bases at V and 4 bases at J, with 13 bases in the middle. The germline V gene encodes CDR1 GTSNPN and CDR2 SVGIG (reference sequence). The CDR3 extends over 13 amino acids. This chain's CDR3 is CAWSPGLTYEQYF. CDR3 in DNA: TGTGCCTGGAGCCCGGGACTGACATACGAGCAGTACTTC.

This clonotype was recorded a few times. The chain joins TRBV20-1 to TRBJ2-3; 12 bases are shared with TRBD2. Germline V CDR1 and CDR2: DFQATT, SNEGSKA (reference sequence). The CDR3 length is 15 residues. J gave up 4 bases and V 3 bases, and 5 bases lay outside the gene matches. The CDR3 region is CSASLLAGGPDTQYF. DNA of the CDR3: TGCAGTGCTAGCCTACTAGCGGGAGGTCCAGATACGCAGTATTTT.

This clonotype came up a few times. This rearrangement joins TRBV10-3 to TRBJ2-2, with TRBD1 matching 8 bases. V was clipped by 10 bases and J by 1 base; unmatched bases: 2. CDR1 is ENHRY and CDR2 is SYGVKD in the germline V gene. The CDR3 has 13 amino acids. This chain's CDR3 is CATGTGNTGELFF. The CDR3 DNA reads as TGTGCCACCGGGACAGGGAACACCGGGGAGCTGTTTTTT.

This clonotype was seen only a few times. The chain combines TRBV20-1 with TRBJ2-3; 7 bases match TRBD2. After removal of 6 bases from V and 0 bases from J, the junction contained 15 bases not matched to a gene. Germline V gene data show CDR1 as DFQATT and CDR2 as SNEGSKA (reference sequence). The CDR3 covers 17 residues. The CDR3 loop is CSAISFAGVRSTDTQYF. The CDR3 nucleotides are TGCAGTGCGATATCTTTCGCGGGAGTGAGAAGCACAGATACGCAGTATTTT.

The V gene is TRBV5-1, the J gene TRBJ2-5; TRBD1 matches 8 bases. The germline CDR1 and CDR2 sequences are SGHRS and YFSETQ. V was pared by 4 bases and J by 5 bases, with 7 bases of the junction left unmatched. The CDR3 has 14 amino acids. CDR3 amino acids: CASSPNRGFETQYF. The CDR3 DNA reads TGCGCCAGCAGCCCAAACAGGGGGTTCGAGACCCAGTACTTC.

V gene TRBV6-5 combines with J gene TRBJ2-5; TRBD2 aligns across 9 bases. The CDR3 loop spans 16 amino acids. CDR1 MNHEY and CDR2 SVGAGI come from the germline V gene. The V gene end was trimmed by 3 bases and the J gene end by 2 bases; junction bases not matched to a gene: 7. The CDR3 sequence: CASSYKTSGPQETQYF. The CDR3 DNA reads TGTGCCAGCAGTTATAAAACTAGCGGGCCTCAAGAGACCCAGTACTTC.